The 8 T cell receptor beta chains listed next were all sequenced from one sample in a study of cytomegalovirus exposure and HLA in healthy donors. TCRdb's copy holds only in-frame clones and misses some; the assay was immunoSEQ multiplex PCR. The top ten hold just over 0.9% of the sample, which has roughly 60,000 clones, 90% to 97% seen once. The sequenced sample was PBMCs. The receptors originated from a man aged 18 to 29 in good health and CMV-seronegative.

The gene calls are TRBV27 and TRBJ1-4, with 10 bases identical to TRBD1. V was pared by 5 bases and J by 0 bases, with 3 bases of the junction left unmatched. This CDR3 region has 16 residues. Germline loops: CDR1 MNHEY, CDR2 SMNVEV (reference sequence). The DNA of the CDR3 is TGTGCCAGCAGTCCCGGGACAGGGGCAACTAATGAAAAACTGTTTTTT. This encodes CASSPGTGATNEKLFF.

This chain uses TRBV6-5 with TRBJ1-1, with no clear D. This CDR3 region has 12 residues. CDR1 MNHEY and CDR2 SVGAGI come from the germline V gene. V shed 5 bases and J shed 4 bases, with 8 bases lying between them. CDR3 bases: TGTGCCAGCAGTATGACGGGCACTGAAGCTTTCTTT. It encodes CASSMTGTEAFF.

The genes are TRBV4-1 and TRBJ1-3, with TRBD1 as a possible D gene (5 bases). V was clipped by 3 bases and J by 0 bases, with 15 bases between them. There are 17 residues in the CDR3. The V gene's germline CDR1 is MGHRA and CDR2 YSYEKL. The CDR3 region has the DNA TGCGCCAGCAGCCAGGGTCCACAGGCGAGCTCTGGAAACACCATATATTTT. This translates into CASSQGPQASSGNTIYF.

The chain recombines TRBV27 with TRBJ1-2, with 8 bases that match TRBD1. The CDR3 covers 14 residues. V lost 5 bases, J lost 5 bases, and 7 bases stayed unmatched. CDR1 and CDR2 (germline): MNHEY, SMNVEV (reference sequence). The CDR3 DNA follows: TGTGCCAGCAGTCCGGACAGGGTTGCGTATGGCTACACCTTC. Translated, it gives CASSPDRVAYGYTF.

This chain joins TRBV6-6 and TRBJ2-7, with 11 bases lining up with TRBD1. V was pared by 6 bases and J by 11 bases, with 6 bases of the junction left unmatched. The germline V gene encodes CDR1 MNHNY and CDR2 SVGAGI (reference sequence). The CDR3 is made up of 12 amino acids. The CDR3 loop reads CASSPGDRGEYF. The CDR3 DNA follows: TGTGCCAGCAGCCCTGGGGACAGGGGGGAGTACTTC.

This clone appeared a single time. The rearrangement uses TRBV11-3 and TRBJ2-5; TRBD2 matches at 10 bases. CDR1 is SGHNT, CDR2 YENEEA, per germline. Germline trimming cut 2 bases from V and 4 bases from J; bases unmatched to any gene: 7. This CDR3 comprises 16 residues. CDR3 coding DNA: TGTGCCAGCAGCTTAAGGTTAGCGGGAGGTGGAGAGACCCAGTACTTC. The encoded protein is CASSLRLAGGGETQYF.

A single count supports this clone. This sequence joins TRBV28 and TRBJ2-7; possibly TRBD1 for D (6 bases). The germline gives CDR1 MDHEN, CDR2 SYDVKM. The CDR3 has 16 amino acids. The V end was cut by 6 bases, the J end by 7 bases, with 25 bases between. The CDR3 nucleotides read TGTGCCAGCAGCCACCTCGGACAGTCCGGTGGTATGGAGCAGTACTTC. Protein product: CASSHLGQSGGMEQYF.

The CDR3 protein is CSVDATSMNTEAFF. The CDR3 DNA is TGCAGCGTTGACGCGACAAGTATGAACACTGAAGCTTTCTTT. The chain recombines TRBV29-1 with TRBJ1-1; unclear D gene. The CDR3 contains 14 residues. The V and J ends lost 3 bases and 0 bases respectively, with 11 bases between them. Per germline, CDR1 SQVTM and CDR2 ANQGSEA.